This is a list of T cell receptor beta chains from one sample in a study of T cells after somatic rescue of genetic block. The assay was immunoSEQ multiplex PCR, and TCRdb's table has in-frame clones only and misses some. The sample shows under 15,000 clones, 70% to 75% of them seen only once. The sample comprised peripheral blood mononuclear cells (PBMCs). The receptors derive from a boy between 10 and 17 years old. The CDR3 runs from the conserved cysteine through the conserved F or W. D genes are given only for firm matches. For some rows the clone size is stated as once, few or many, or as a class when expanded; others skip it.

v_gene: TRBV28
d_gene: TRBD1
abundance: NA
j_gene: TRBJ2-1
CDR3nt: TGTGCCAGCAAAAGAGGACAGGGGGCCTGGGAGCAGTTCTTC
CDR3aa: CASKRGQGAWEQFF

v_gene: TRBV6-5
d_gene: TRBD1
abundance: NA
j_gene: TRBJ1-2
CDR3nt: TGTGCCAGCAGCTCTACAGGGGCTGGCTACACCTTC
CDR3aa: CASSSTGAGYTF

v_gene: TRBV30
d_gene: NA
abundance: NA
j_gene: TRBJ1-6
CDR3nt: TGTGCCTGGAGTCACGAGGGGGGCTCTAGCTCCTATAATTCACCCCTCCACTTT
CDR3aa: CAWSHEGGSSSYNSPLHF

v_gene: TRBV10-3
d_gene: TRBD1
abundance: NA
j_gene: TRBJ1-1
CDR3nt: TGTGCCACCAACTACCGACAGGGTGAAATCCCTTTCTTT
CDR3aa: CATNYRQGEIPFF

v_gene: TRBV19
d_gene: NA
abundance: NA
j_gene: TRBJ2-7
CDR3nt: TGTGCCAGTAGTTATTCGGCGGGGTCACCACGGGACGAGCAGTACTTC
CDR3aa: CASSYSAGSPRDEQYF

v_gene: TRBV28
d_gene: TRBD1
abundance: NA
j_gene: TRBJ1-2
CDR3nt: TGTGGATATGGGACAGGGATTAACTATGGCTACACCTTC
CDR3aa: CGYGTGINYGYTF

v_gene: TRBV4-2
d_gene: TRBD1
abundance: NA
j_gene: TRBJ1-5
CDR3nt: TGTGCCAGCAGCCAAGTTGCCCAGGGGGCCCAGCATTTT
CDR3aa: CASSQVAQGAQHF

v_gene: TRBV28
d_gene: NA
abundance: once
j_gene: TRBJ2-1
CDR3nt: TGTGCCAGCAGTTTATCGCCCTCGACTCCTCGTGAGCAGTTCTTC
CDR3aa: CASSLSPSTPREQFF

v_gene: TRBV25-1
d_gene: NA
abundance: NA
j_gene: TRBJ1-1
CDR3nt: TGTGCCAGCATCCGGGACCTGGGGAGGAACACTGAAGCTTTCTTT
CDR3aa: CASIRDLGRNTEAFF

v_gene: TRBV4-1
d_gene: TRBD2
abundance: NA
j_gene: TRBJ2-3
CDR3nt: TGCGCCAGCAGCCAAGGGGCTAGCGGGGGCACAGATACGCAGTATTTT
CDR3aa: CASSQGASGGTDTQYF

v_gene: TRBV11-2
d_gene: NA
abundance: medium-sized
j_gene: TRBJ1-3
CDR3nt: TGTGCCAGCAGCTTAGGCCGGGCACGTAACACCATATATTTT
CDR3aa: CASSLGRARNTIYF

v_gene: TRBV18
d_gene: TRBD2
abundance: once
j_gene: TRBJ2-1
CDR3nt: TGTGCCAGCTCACCAACTTCCGGACTAGCGGGGATCAATGAGCAGTTCTTC
CDR3aa: CASSPTSGLAGINEQFF

v_gene: TRBV9
d_gene: TRBD2
abundance: NA
j_gene: TRBJ2-5
CDR3nt: TGTGCCAGCAGCGTAGAACTAGCGGGAGAGGAGACCCAGTACTTC
CDR3aa: CASSVELAGEETQYF

v_gene: TRBV5-8
d_gene: TRBD1
abundance: medium-sized
j_gene: TRBJ1-5
CDR3nt: TGTGCCAGCAGTTGGACAGGGAATCAGCCCCAGCATTTT
CDR3aa: CASSWTGNQPQHF

v_gene: TRBV9
d_gene: NA
abundance: NA
j_gene: TRBJ2-1
CDR3nt: TGTGCCAGCAGCGTAGATCCTGAGCAGTTCTTC
CDR3aa: CASSVDPEQFF

v_gene: TRBV2
d_gene: NA
abundance: NA
j_gene: TRBJ1-1
CDR3nt: TGTGCCAGCCGTAGTACGGGGCGAGGGACTGAAGCTTTCTTT
CDR3aa: CASRSTGRGTEAFF

v_gene: TRBV2
d_gene: NA
abundance: once
j_gene: TRBJ1-2
CDR3nt: TGTGCCAGCAGTGAATACGGGGAAATCAATGGCTACACCTTC
CDR3aa: CASSEYGEINGYTF

v_gene: TRBV6-6
d_gene: NA
abundance: NA
j_gene: TRBJ1-5
CDR3nt: TGTGCCAGCAGTTACTCTCCAGGACCCAATCAGCCCCAGCATTTT
CDR3aa: CASSYSPGPNQPQHF

v_gene: TRBV6-5
d_gene: NA
abundance: few
j_gene: TRBJ1-1
CDR3nt: TGTGCCAGCAAGAGGATATCGAACACTGAAGCTTTCTTT
CDR3aa: CASKRISNTEAFF

v_gene: TRBV7-8
d_gene: NA
abundance: few
j_gene: TRBJ2-2
CDR3nt: TGTGCCAGCAGCTTAGCCACGTTGGGGCCAAACACCGGGGAGCTGTTTTTT
CDR3aa: CASSLATLGPNTGELFF

v_gene: TRBV5-6
d_gene: NA
abundance: NA
j_gene: TRBJ1-5
CDR3nt: TGTGCCAGCAGCTATTGGACTGCGGATAGCAATCAGCCCCAGCATTTT
CDR3aa: CASSYWTADSNQPQHF

v_gene: TRBV29-1
d_gene: TRBD1
abundance: NA
j_gene: TRBJ1-5
CDR3nt: TGCAGCGTTGTGCCCGGGACAGGTACACCTTATAGCAATCAGCCCCAGCATTTT
CDR3aa: CSVVPGTGTPYSNQPQHF

v_gene: TRBV15
d_gene: TRBD2
abundance: NA
j_gene: TRBJ2-7
CDR3nt: TGTGCCACCAGCCCTGGACTAGCGAGCTCCTACGAGCAGTACTTC
CDR3aa: CATSPGLASSYEQYF

v_gene: TRBV9
d_gene: NA
abundance: NA
j_gene: TRBJ2-5
CDR3nt: TGTGCCAGCAGCGTAGTCAAGGGGGGGACGGAGACCCAGTACTTC
CDR3aa: CASSVVKGGTETQYF

v_gene: TRBV7-9
d_gene: NA
abundance: once
j_gene: TRBJ2-6
CDR3nt: TGTGCCAGCAGCTTGAGCTCTGGGGCCAACGTCCTGACTTTC
CDR3aa: CASSLSSGANVLTF

v_gene: TRBV19
d_gene: NA
abundance: NA
j_gene: TRBJ1-1
CDR3nt: TGTGCCAGTAGTATCGGGGAGAACACTGAAGCTTTCTTT
CDR3aa: CASSIGENTEAFF

v_gene: TRBV5-6
d_gene: NA
abundance: NA
j_gene: TRBJ2-7
CDR3nt: TGTGCCAGCAGCGTGACAGGCTCCTACGAGCAGTACTTC
CDR3aa: CASSVTGSYEQYF

v_gene: TRBV18
d_gene: NA
abundance: NA
j_gene: TRBJ2-5
CDR3nt: TGTGCCAGCTCACCACCGGGGGGGCGTGAGACCCAGTACTTC
CDR3aa: CASSPPGGRETQYF

v_gene: TRBV7-9
d_gene: TRBD1
abundance: NA
j_gene: TRBJ2-7
CDR3nt: TGTGCCAGCAGTCTTTCCCGGACAGGGGGATACGAGCAGTACTTC
CDR3aa: CASSLSRTGGYEQYF